The 18 T cell receptor beta chains listed next were all sequenced from one sample in a study of blood T cell repertoires in COVID-19. Using immunoSEQ multiplex PCR, the repertoire was profiled, and TCRdb retains in-frame clones only, with some absent. The profile shows fewer than 110,000 clones, almost 85% of them singletons. The sequencing sample was made of peripheral blood. The receptors here all came from a human donor in a cohort sampled during active COVID-19.

The chain carries TRBV5-1 and TRBJ2-1; a possible D gene is TRBD1 (5 bases). V was clipped by 4 bases and J by 4 bases, with 9 bases between them. This CDR3 has 13 residues. The germline V gene encodes CDR1 SGHRS and CDR2 YFSETQ. This CDR3 is CASSPGQYNEQFF. DNA for the CDR3: TGCGCCAGCAGCCCCGGACAATACAATGAGCAGTTCTTC.

This clone was found once. J is TRBJ1-4 and V is TRBV7-2, with D hard to call. V was pared by 1 base and J by 1 base, with 4 bases between. CDR3 size: 14 residues. Germline V CDR1 and CDR2: SGHTA, FQGNSA. DNA of the CDR3: TGTGCCAGCAGCTTAGGAGGAACTAATGAAAAACTGTTTTTT. Protein product: CASSLGGTNEKLFF.

This clone was picked up one time. This chain links TRBV5-6 with TRBJ1-5, with 7 bases matching TRBD1. This CDR3 region has 16 residues. Germline values: CDR1 SGHDT, CDR2 YYEEEE. V gave up 0 bases and J gave up 1 base; unmatched junction bases: 4. CDR3 DNA: TGTGCCAGCAGCTTGGCCGGGACAGACAGCAATCAGCCCCAGCATTTT. Amino acid sequence: CASSLAGTDSNQPQHF.

The DNA of the CDR3 is TGTGCCAGCAGCGTAGGGACAGGATTCCCAGATACGCAGTATTTT. This translates into CASSVGTGFPDTQYF. This chain connects TRBV9 to TRBJ2-3; 7 bases align to TRBD1. Losses at the gene ends were 0 bases for V and 4 bases for J; bases not matched to a gene: 5. The CDR3 is made up of 15 amino acids. The germline CDR1 and CDR2 sequences are SGDLS and YYNGEE. Variable domain in full (rest from reference TRBV9 and TRBJ2-3): DSGVTQTPKHLITATGQRVTLRCSPRSGDLSVYWYQQSLDQGLQFLIQYYNGEERAKGNILERFSAQQFPDLHSELNLSSLELGDSALYFCASSVGTGFPDTQYFGPGTRLTVL.

This chain links TRBV6-1 with TRBJ1-2; TRBD1 aligns across 8 bases. Germline CDR1 reads MNHNS; CDR2 reads SASEGT. The CDR3 has 15 amino acids. Trimming took 3 bases from V and 4 from J; bases not matched to a gene: 7. The CDR3 sequence: CASSDIQGGSYGYTF. The CDR3 nucleotides are TGTGCCAGCAGTGATATACAGGGGGGGTCCTATGGCTACACCTTC.

The chain joins TRBV3-1 (or the pseudogene TRBV3-2) to TRBJ2-1, with D tentatively TRBD2 (5 bases). This CDR3 contains 12 residues. Trimming left V 4 bases short and J 15 bases short, with 16 bases between. Germline V gene lookup returns CDR1 LGHDT and CDR2 YNNKEL (reference sequence). CDR3 nucleotide sequence: TGTGCCAGCAGCCCTTCGGACTCCCGTCCGTTCTTC. Its protein is CASSPSDSRPFF.

The chain couples TRBV28 to TRBJ1-1, with TRBD1 identical over 7 bases. V gave up 4 bases and J gave up 0 bases; unmatched junction bases: 11. Germline CDR1 is MDHEN and CDR2 is SYDVKM. The CDR3 covers 17 residues. The CDR3: CASSSHPGGSMNTEAFF. As DNA, the CDR3 is TGTGCCAGCAGTTCCCACCCAGGGGGATCAATGAACACTGAAGCTTTCTTT.

The chain employs TRBV19 and TRBJ1-1, with D unresolved. Trimming pared 4 bases from V and 0 bases from J, leaving 15 bases between. CDR1 LNHDA and CDR2 SQIVND come from the germline V gene (reference sequence). This CDR3 has 16 residues. CDR3 in amino acids: CASSNREAYLNTEAFF. The CDR3 nucleotides are TGTGCCAGTAGTAACCGGGAAGCCTACCTGAACACTGAAGCTTTCTTT. Supplemented by reference TRBV19 and TRBJ1-1, the full variable domain reads DGGITQSPKYLFRKEGQNVTLSCEQNLNHDAMYWYRQDPGQGLRLIYYSQIVNDFQKGDIAEGYSVSREKKESFPLTVTSAQKNPTAFYLCASSNREAYLNTEAFFGQGTRLTVV.

The V and J genes are TRBV6-6 and TRBJ1-1; the D gene is possibly TRBD1 (6 bases). This CDR3 spans 14 amino acids. Trimming removed 2 bases from V and 1 base from J, with 8 bases in between. Germline V gene lookup returns CDR1 MNHNY and CDR2 SVGAGI (reference sequence). The CDR3 DNA reads TGTGCCAGCAGTTACGAGGACAGGAACACTGAAGCTTTCTTT. This codes for CASSYEDRNTEAFF.

Worth noting for this clone: The junction departs from the called germline gene at one end, perhaps through a read error. The gene calls are TRBV11-2 and TRBJ2-1, with 9 positions matching TRBD2. The CDR3 runs to 15 residues. Germline V gives CDR1 SGHAT, CDR2 FQNNGV. CDR3 region: CANSLREGPFNEQFF. DNA of the CDR3: TGTGCCAACAGCTTGCGGGAGGGCCCCTTCAATGAGCAGTTCTTC.

The rearrangement links TRBV6-4 to TRBJ2-2; tentatively, D is TRBD1 (5 bases). With 6 bases removed from V and 7 bases from J, the gap between germline ends came to 12 bases. CDR3 length: 13 amino acids. Per germline, CDR1 MRHNA and CDR2 SNTAGT. The chain's CDR3 is CASSGRANGELFF. The CDR3 region has the DNA TGTGCCAGCAGCGGCAGGGCTAACGGGGAGCTGTTTTTT.

On this clone: A much larger clonotype is one base distant, so this may be a read error. The J gene is TRBJ1-2, the V gene TRBV6-5; weak D call: TRBD1 (5 bases). V was pared by 6 bases and J by 4 bases, with 6 bases between. Germline-derived CDR1 and CDR2 are MNHEY and SVGAGI. The CDR3 is 11 amino acids. DNA of the CDR3: TGTGCCAGCAGGGACACCTATGGCTACACCTTC. Its translation: CASRDTYGYTF.

As concerns this clone: Distinct nucleotide sequences in the sample also encode this CDR3. This sequence joins TRBV28 and TRBJ1-2; TRBD1 agrees at 7 bases. Germline V gives CDR1 MDHEN, CDR2 SYDVKM. There are 13 residues in the CDR3. The J segment lost 2 bases and the V segment lost 6 bases, leaving 3 bases of the junction unmatched. The CDR3 DNA sequence: TGTGCCAGCAGCCTACAGGGGAACTATGGCTACACCTTC. Translating it yields CASSLQGNYGYTF.

J is TRBJ1-6 and V is TRBV19; D unclear. Germline V gives CDR1 LNHDA, CDR2 SQIVND (reference sequence). V lost 3 bases and J 0 bases, leaving 21 bases between the germline ends. This CDR3 contains 20 residues. CDR3 nucleotides: TGTGCCAGTAGTATCTCAGAGAGGGTTGGAAGAAGCTCCTATAATTCACCCCTCCACTTT. Residues: CASSISERVGRSSYNSPLHF.

The chain couples TRBV5-1 to TRBJ1-2; D remains ambiguous. This CDR3 has 15 amino acids. Trimming removed 0 bases at V and 8 bases at J, with 17 bases between. Germline CDR1 reads SGHRS; CDR2 reads YFSETQ. CDR3 bases: TGCGCCAGCAGCTTGGATGCCGGGGTTCGAGAAGGCTACACCTTC. Its protein product is CASSLDAGVREGYTF.

The chain links TRBV5-5 to TRBJ1-3; D not resolved. V lost 2 bases and J lost 4, with 13 bases in between. This CDR3 spans 15 amino acids. CDR1 SGHKS and CDR2 YYEKEE come from the germline V gene (reference sequence). CDR3 in DNA: TGTGCCAGCAGCTTACGGGTCCCTATAGGAAACACCATATATTTT. Its translation: CASSLRVPIGNTIYF.

The gene calls are TRBV27 and TRBJ2-6; 7 positions match TRBD1. Germline-derived CDR1 and CDR2 are MNHEY and SMNVEV (reference sequence). The CDR3 is made up of 19 amino acids. V was pared by 6 bases and J by 0 bases, with 14 bases of the junction left unmatched. The CDR3, as DNA: TGTGCCAGCAGAAACCTTGGGACAGCCCCCCACTCTGGGGCCAACGTCCTGACTTTC. Amino acid sequence: CASRNLGTAPHSGANVLTF. Full variable domain (remainder filled in from reference TRBV27 and TRBJ2-6): EAQVTQNPRYLITVTGKKLTVTCSQNMNHEYMSWYRQDPGLGLRQIYYSMNVEVTDKGDVPEGYKVSRKEKRNFPLILESPSPNQTSLYFCASRNLGTAPHSGANVLTFGAGSRLTVL.

The genes are TRBV9 and TRBJ1-4; 9 positions match TRBD1. Germline CDR1 is SGDLS and CDR2 is YYNGEE. Germline trimming cut 0 bases from V and 7 bases from J; bases unmatched to any gene: 4. The CDR3 has 15 amino acids. The CDR3 nucleotides are TGTGCCAGCAGCGTAGGTGGGACAGGGTTTGAAAAACTGTTTTTT. Amino acid sequence: CASSVGGTGFEKLFF.